This T cell receptor (beta chain) is from a study of T cell repertoires in cytomegalovirus infection. Overall study: CMV epitopes used comprised recently identified HLA-C-restricted ones and well-studied HLA-B-restricted ones. Signatures in public TCR beta sequences pointed to both CMV infection and matching HLA type.

A word on this clonotype: Its specificity is unknown.

TCRdb ran MiXCR on the reads and lists one entry per CDR3 protein. The sample carries more than 300,000 distinct CDR3 sequences, about 34% recorded once. Study-wide results and limits: HLA-C-restricted CMV clonotypes gave the most frequent clonotype in two of eight donors.

V lost 0 bases and J 0 bases, leaving 11 bases between the germline ends. The CDR3 contains 15 residues. Looked up from germline, CDR1 is DFQATT and CDR2 is SNEGSKA (reference sequence). The gene calls are TRBV20-1 and TRBJ1-1; possible D gene TRBD1, 5 bases. The sequenced sample was cultured PBMCs, obtained from culture after CMV antigen stimulation. The receptor was derived from a human donor in good health (CMV status not recorded). Some clones in this sample may be carry-over from other donors' samples. CDR3 nucleotide sequence: TGCAGTGCTAGAGATCTGCGGGGGGTGAACACTGAAGCTTTCTTT. Its protein product is CSARDLRGVNTEAFF.